This paragraph covers one TCR beta chain sequence. The sample is drawn from a study of siplizumab effects on memory and regulatory T cells. The CDR3 spans 15 residues. Per germline, CDR1 SGDLS and CDR2 YYNGEE. V was trimmed by 3 bases and J by 8 bases, leaving 19 bases between them. The method was immunoSEQ multiplex PCR; TCRdb's version includes in-frame clones alone and lacks a portion of them. Here the sample spans roughly 56,000 clones, 80% to 95% being singletons. This clonotype was obtained from a human donor in good health. The sample comprised CD8+ T cells sorted from blood. The gene calls are TRBV9 and TRBJ2-3; D is unresolved. CDR3 protein: CASSASLSSLGTQYF. CDR3 in DNA: TGTGCCAGCAGCGCCTCCCTGAGTAGCCTTGGTACGCAGTATTTT.